A single sample is the source of the 18 T cell receptor beta chains below, sequenced in a study of shared clonotypes between healthy human individuals. This table comes from immunoSEQ multiplex PCR, and its TCRdb copy is limited to in-frame clones, with some not included. The sample has roughly 2 million clones, roughly 94% seen once. Sequencing input: naive CD4+ T cells sorted from blood. The subset: CD45RA+ positively selected. These receptor sequences come from a man aged 18 to 35 in good health.

Regarding this clone: This specimen includes other DNA sequences encoding the same CDR3. J is TRBJ2-3 and V is TRBV6-5; no firm D call. V was shortened by 7 bases and J by 2 bases, with 7 bases between the two germline ends. CDR3 length equals 12 residues. The germline V gene encodes CDR1 MNHEY and CDR2 SVGAGI. The CDR3 coding sequence is TGTGCCAGCACCTCCTCCACAGATACGCAGTATTTT. As protein: CASTSSTDTQYF.

The J gene is TRBJ2-5, the V gene TRBV30; possible D gene TRBD2, 7 bases. The CDR3 spans 15 residues. Germline CDR1 GTSNPN, CDR2 SVGIG (reference sequence). Trimming pared 0 bases from V and 6 bases from J, leaving 17 bases between. The CDR3: CAWSVFPGGQKTQYF. The CDR3 DNA is TGTGCCTGGAGTGTATTCCCGGGGGGCCAGAAGACCCAGTACTTC.

The chain is built from TRBV7-2 and TRBJ1-1; D is possibly TRBD1 (5 bases). The V and J ends lost 2 bases and 4 bases respectively, with 14 bases between them. This CDR3 contains 15 residues. Germline assignment: CDR1 SGHTA and CDR2 FQGNSA. Here the CDR3 reads CASSLTGGTVTEAFF. Written as DNA, the CDR3 is TGTGCCAGCAGCTTAACTGGGGGAACGGTCACTGAAGCTTTCTTT.

The genes are TRBV27 and TRBJ2-7; 8 bases line up with TRBD1. The length of the CDR3 is 15 residues. Looked up from germline, CDR1 is MNHEY and CDR2 is SMNVEV (reference sequence). V shed 8 bases and J 9 bases; nucleotides not matched to a gene: 18. CDR3 loop: CASANRAGQGYGQYF. Here the CDR3 DNA reads TGTGCCAGCGCTAACCGGGCCGGACAGGGATATGGGCAGTACTTC.

In DNA form, the CDR3 reads TGTGCCAGCAGCTTGCACAGCGGGAGATCCTACGAGCAGTACTTC. It is translated as CASSLHSGRSYEQYF. The chain combines TRBV5-7 with TRBJ2-7; 8 bases agree with TRBD2. TRBV5-7 is placed among ORFs of uncertain function. The CDR3 has 15 amino acids. Unmatched junction bases numbered 4, after V lost 1 base and J lost 1 base.

This chain connects TRBV6-6 to TRBJ2-3; D is perhaps TRBD2 (5 bases). Germline V lookup: CDR1 MNHNY, CDR2 SVGAGI (reference sequence). V was trimmed by 10 bases and J by 0 bases, leaving 11 bases between them. CDR3 length: 13 amino acids. The CDR3 loop reads CAIQRTSTDTQYF. The CDR3 DNA reads TGTGCCATCCAGCGGACTAGCACAGATACGCAGTATTTT.

This rearrangement joins TRBV15 to TRBJ2-1; TRBD2 matches 10 bases. The CDR3 runs 15 residues. The V gene's germline CDR1 is LNHNV and CDR2 YYDKDF (reference sequence). With 7 bases clipped from V and 2 bases from J, the junction kept 5 bases outside the gene matches. CDR3 DNA sequence: TGTGCCACCACCCCAGCGGGGGGGCCCTACAATGAGCAGTTCTTC. Its protein product is CATTPAGGPYNEQFF.

The J gene is TRBJ2-5, the V gene TRBV19, with D uncertain. V was trimmed by 5 bases and J by 7 bases, leaving 14 bases between them. Germline CDR1 is LNHDA and CDR2 is SQIVND (reference sequence). The length of the CDR3 is 13 residues. In DNA form, the CDR3 reads TGTGCCAGTAGTGTGGACCGGGTGGCGACCCAGTACTTC. Amino acids: CASSVDRVATQYF.

About this clone itself: At the DNA level, this CDR3 is encoded by other sequences in the same sample as well. The chain joins TRBV5-1 to TRBJ2-5, with 16 nucleotides matching TRBD2. This CDR3 is 16 amino acids long. Germline V gives CDR1 SGHRS, CDR2 YFSETQ. V lost 4 bases, J lost 2 bases, and 2 bases stayed unmatched. In nucleotides, the CDR3 is TGCGCCAGCAGCCAGGGACTAGCGGGAGGGCAAGAGACCCAGTACTTC. It specifies CASSQGLAGGQETQYF.

The chain has TRBV25-1 and TRBJ1-4; unclear D gene. This CDR3 has 14 amino acids. Trimming removed 5 bases at V and 4 bases at J, with 11 bases between. Germline lookup yields CDR1 MGHDK and CDR2 SYGVNS. DNA of the CDR3: TGTGCCAGCAGTCGCGCCGGGGTTAATGAAAAACTGTTTTTT. Translation gives CASSRAGVNEKLFF.

The chain joins TRBV19 to TRBJ2-2; TRBD1 matches at 9 bases. V gave up 4 bases and J gave up 5 bases; unmatched junction bases: 5. The CDR3 consists of 15 residues. Germline V CDR1 and CDR2: LNHDA, SQIVND (reference sequence). CDR3 coding DNA: TGTGCCAGTAGTACTTGGGACAGGGTGACCGGGGAGCTGTTTTTT. It encodes CASSTWDRVTGELFF.

The genes are TRBV4-2 and TRBJ1-2; D gene ambiguous. Germline V gene lookup returns CDR1 LGHNA and CDR2 YNFKEQ. The CDR3 sequence is 14 residues long. With 0 bases removed from V and 7 bases from J, the gap between germline ends came to 12 bases. The CDR3 sequence is CASSQDLAPVGYTF. In nucleotides, the CDR3 is TGTGCCAGCAGCCAAGATCTAGCGCCCGTTGGCTACACCTTC.

The chain joins TRBV11-1 to TRBJ2-5; 9 bases map to TRBD1. Germline V gives CDR1 SGHAT, CDR2 FQDESV (reference sequence). The CDR3 has 13 amino acids. Trimming removed 5 bases from V and 8 bases from J; junction bases left unmatched: 6. CDR3 sequence reads: CASSTGQGVTQYF. CDR3 in DNA: TGTGCCAGCAGCACGGGACAGGGTGTCACCCAGTACTTC.

The CDR3 protein is CATNTDTQYF. CDR3 coding DNA: TGTGCCACCAACACAGATACGCAGTATTTT. This chain links TRBV19 with TRBJ2-3; D is uncertain. V lost 10 bases, J lost 2 bases, and 4 bases lay in between. This CDR3 region has 10 residues. Germline V gene lookup returns CDR1 LNHDA and CDR2 SQIVND (reference sequence).

The V and J genes are TRBV7-8 and TRBJ2-7; D may be TRBD2 (5 bases). V lost 4 bases and J 0 bases, leaving 10 bases between the germline ends. The CDR3 length is 14 residues. Germline CDR1 and CDR2: SGHVS and FQNEAQ. As DNA, the CDR3 is TGTGCCAGCAGCTCCGGACTTGACTCCTACGAGCAGTACTTC. Encoded protein: CASSSGLDSYEQYF.

V is TRBV7-9 and J is TRBJ2-7, with 8 positions matching TRBD2. Trimming at V came to 6 bases and at J to 4 bases, leaving 11 bases not matched to a gene. Germline V gene sequence: CDR1 SEHNR, CDR2 FQNEAQ (reference sequence). CDR3 size: 15 residues. CDR3 protein: CASRPAGGGGYEQYF. In DNA, the CDR3 is TGTGCCAGCAGACCGGCGGGGGGCGGAGGATACGAGCAGTACTTC.

The CDR3 loop is CASSPGTGGNGYTF. CDR3 DNA: TGTGCCAGTAGTCCCGGGACAGGGGGCAATGGCTACACCTTC. The chain couples TRBV19 to TRBJ1-2; TRBD1 matches at 12 bases. Per germline, CDR1 LNHDA and CDR2 SQIVND (reference sequence). V gave up 5 bases and J gave up 6 bases; unmatched junction bases: 4. The CDR3 sequence is 14 residues long.

The chain joins TRBV6-4 to TRBJ1-2, with 7 bases aligning to TRBD1. The CDR3 has 14 amino acids. The germline V gene has CDR1 MRHNA and CDR2 SNTAGT. Trimming took 5 bases from V and 3 from J; bases not matched to a gene: 6. The CDR3 loop reads CASSRTGTDYGYTF. In nucleotides, the CDR3 is TGTGCCAGCAGTCGCACCGGGACAGACTATGGCTACACCTTC.